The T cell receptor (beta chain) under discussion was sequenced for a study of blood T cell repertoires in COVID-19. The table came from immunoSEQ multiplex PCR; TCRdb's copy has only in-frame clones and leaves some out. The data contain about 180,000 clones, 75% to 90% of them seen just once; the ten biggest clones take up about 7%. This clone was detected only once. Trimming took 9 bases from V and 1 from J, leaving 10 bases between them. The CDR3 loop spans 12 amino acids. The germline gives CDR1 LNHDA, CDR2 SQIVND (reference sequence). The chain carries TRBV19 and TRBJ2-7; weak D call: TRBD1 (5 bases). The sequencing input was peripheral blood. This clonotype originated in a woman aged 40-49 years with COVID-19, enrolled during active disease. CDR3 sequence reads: CASRADSYEQYF. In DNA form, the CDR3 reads TGTGCCAGCAGGGCAGATTCCTACGAGCAGTACTTC.